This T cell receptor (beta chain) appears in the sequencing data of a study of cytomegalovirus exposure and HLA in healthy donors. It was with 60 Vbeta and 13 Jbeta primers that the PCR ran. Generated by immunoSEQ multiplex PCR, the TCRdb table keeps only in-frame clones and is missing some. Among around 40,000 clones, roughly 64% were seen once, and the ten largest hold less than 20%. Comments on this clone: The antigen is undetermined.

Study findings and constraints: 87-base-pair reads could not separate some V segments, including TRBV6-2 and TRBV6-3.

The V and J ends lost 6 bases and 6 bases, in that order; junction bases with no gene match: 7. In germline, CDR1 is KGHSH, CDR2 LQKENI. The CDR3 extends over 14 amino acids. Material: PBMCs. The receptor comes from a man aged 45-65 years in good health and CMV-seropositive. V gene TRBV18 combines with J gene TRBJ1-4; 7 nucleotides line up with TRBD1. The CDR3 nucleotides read TGTGCCAGCTCCCCAGGACAGGCCGATGAAAAACTGTTTTTT. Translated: CASSPGQADEKLFF.